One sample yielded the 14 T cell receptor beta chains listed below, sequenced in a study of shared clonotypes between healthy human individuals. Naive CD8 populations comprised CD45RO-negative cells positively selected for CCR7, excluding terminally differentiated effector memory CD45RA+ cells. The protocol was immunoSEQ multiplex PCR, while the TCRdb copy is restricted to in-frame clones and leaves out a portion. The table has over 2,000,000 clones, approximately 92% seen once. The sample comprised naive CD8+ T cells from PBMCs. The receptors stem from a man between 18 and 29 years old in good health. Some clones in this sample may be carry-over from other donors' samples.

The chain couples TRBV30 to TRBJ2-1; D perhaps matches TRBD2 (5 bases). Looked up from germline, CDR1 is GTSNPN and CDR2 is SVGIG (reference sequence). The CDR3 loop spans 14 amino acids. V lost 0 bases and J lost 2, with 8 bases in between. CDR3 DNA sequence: TGTGCCTGGAGTGTACGAGGGACCTACAATGAGCAGTTCTTC. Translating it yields CAWSVRGTYNEQFF.

The CDR3 nucleotides read TGTGCCAGCAGTGACGGGACAGGGGCTGAAGCTTTCTTT. It encodes CASSDGTGAEAFF. V usage is TRBV6-4 and J usage is TRBJ1-1, with TRBD1 identical over 10 bases. Germline V gene lookup returns CDR1 MRHNA and CDR2 SNTAGT. V was clipped by 2 bases and J by 6 bases; unmatched bases: 0. The CDR3 sequence is 13 residues long.

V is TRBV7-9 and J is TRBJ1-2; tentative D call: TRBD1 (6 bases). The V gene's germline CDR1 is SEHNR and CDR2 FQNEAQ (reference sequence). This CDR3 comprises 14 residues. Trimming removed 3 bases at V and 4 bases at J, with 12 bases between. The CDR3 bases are TGTGCCAGCAGCTTCGGGGGCCAGCTCTATGGCTACACCTTC. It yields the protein CASSFGGQLYGYTF.

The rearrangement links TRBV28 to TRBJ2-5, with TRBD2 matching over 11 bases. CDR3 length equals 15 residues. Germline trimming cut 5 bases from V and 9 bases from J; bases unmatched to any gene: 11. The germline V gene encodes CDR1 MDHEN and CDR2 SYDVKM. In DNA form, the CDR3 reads TGTGCCAGCAGTCCCGGGACTAGCGGCCCAAGGGCCCAGTACTTC. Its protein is CASSPGTSGPRAQYF.

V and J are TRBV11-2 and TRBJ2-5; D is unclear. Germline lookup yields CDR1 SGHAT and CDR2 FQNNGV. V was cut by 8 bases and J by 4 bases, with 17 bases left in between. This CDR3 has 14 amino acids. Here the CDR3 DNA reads TGTGCCAGCTCACCATTCCCAGGTCTAGAGACCCAGTACTTC. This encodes CASSPFPGLETQYF.

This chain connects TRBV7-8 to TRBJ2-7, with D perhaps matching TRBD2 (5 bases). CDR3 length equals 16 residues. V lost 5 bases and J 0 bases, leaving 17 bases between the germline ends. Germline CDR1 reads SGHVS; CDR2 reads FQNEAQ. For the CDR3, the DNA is TGTGCCAGCAGCACCTCGAGCGGATACGTCTCCTACGAGCAGTACTTC. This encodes CASSTSSGYVSYEQYF.

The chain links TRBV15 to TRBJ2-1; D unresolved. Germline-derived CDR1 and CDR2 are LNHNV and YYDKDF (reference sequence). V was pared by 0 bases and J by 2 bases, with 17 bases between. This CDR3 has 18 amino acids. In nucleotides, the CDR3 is TGTGCCACCAGCAGAGATCTCTTCGTCCCGAGCACCTACAATGAGCAGTTCTTC. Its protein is CATSRDLFVPSTYNEQFF.

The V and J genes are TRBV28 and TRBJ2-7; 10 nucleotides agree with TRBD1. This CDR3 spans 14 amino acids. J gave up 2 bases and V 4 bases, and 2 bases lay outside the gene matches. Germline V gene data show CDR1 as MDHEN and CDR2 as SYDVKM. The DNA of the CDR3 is TGTGCCAGCAGTTACGGACAGGGGGCCTACGAGCAGTACTTC. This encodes CASSYGQGAYEQYF.

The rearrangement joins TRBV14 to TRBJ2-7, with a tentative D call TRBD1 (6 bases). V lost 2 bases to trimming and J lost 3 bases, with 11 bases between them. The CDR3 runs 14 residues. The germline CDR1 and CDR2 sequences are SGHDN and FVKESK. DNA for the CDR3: TGTGCCAGCAGCCAATTCCAGGGGTACTACGAGCAGTACTTC. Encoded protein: CASSQFQGYYEQYF. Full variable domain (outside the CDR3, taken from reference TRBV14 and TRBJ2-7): EAGVTQFPSHSVIEKGQTVTLRCDPISGHDNLYWYRRVMGKEIKFLLHFVKESKQDESGMPNNRFLAERTGGTYSTLKVQPAELEDSGVYFCASSQFQGYYEQYFGPGTRLTVT.

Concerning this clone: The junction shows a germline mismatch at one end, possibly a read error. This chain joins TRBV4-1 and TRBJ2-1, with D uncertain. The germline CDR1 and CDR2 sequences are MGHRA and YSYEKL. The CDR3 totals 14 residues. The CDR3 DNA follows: TGCGCCAGCAGCCGATCAGCAGGTTCGTATGAACAGTTCTTC. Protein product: CASSRSAGSYEQFF.

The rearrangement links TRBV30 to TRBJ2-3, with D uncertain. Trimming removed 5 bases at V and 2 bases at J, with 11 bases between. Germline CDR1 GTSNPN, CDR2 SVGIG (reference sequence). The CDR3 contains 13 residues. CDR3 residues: CAWRLWDTDTQYF. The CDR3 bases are TGTGCCTGGCGACTTTGGGACACAGATACGCAGTATTTT.

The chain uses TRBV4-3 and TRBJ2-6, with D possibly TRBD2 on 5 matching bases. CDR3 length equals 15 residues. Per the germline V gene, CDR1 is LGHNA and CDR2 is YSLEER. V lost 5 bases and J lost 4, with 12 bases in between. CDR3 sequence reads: CASSESAGGANVLTF. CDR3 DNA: TGCGCCAGCAGCGAGTCGGCGGGCGGGGCCAACGTCCTGACTTTC.

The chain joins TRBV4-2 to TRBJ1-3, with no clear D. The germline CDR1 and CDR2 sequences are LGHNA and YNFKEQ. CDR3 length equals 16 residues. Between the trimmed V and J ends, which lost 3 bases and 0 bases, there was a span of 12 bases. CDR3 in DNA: TGTGCCAGCAGCCACCCGGGTTATGTCTCTGGAAACACCATATATTTT. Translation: CASSHPGYVSGNTIYF.

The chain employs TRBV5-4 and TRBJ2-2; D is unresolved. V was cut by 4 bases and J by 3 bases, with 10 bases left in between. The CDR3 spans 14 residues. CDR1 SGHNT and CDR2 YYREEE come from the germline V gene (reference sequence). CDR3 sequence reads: CASSTRDDTGELFF. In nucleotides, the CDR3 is TGTGCCAGCAGCACAAGAGACGACACCGGGGAGCTGTTTTTT. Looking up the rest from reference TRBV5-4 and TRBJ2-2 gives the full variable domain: ETGVTQSPTHLIKTRGQQVTLRCSSQSGHNTVSWYQQALGQGPQFIFQYYREEENGRGNFPPRFSGLQFPNYSSELNVNALELDDSALYLCASSTRDDTGELFFGEGSRLTVL.